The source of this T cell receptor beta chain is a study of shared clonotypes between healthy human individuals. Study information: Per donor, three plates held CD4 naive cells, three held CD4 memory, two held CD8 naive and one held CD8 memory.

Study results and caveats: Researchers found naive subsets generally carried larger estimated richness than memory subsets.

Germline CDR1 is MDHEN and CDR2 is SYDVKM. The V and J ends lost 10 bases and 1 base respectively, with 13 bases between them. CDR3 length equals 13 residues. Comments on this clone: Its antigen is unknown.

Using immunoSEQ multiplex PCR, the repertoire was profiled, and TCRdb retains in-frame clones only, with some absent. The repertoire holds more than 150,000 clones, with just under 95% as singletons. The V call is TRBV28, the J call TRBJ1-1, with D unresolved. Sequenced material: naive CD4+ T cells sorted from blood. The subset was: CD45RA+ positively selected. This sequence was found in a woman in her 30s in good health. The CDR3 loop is CATLLRTNTEAFF. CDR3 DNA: TGTGCCACACTCTTGAGAACGAACACTGAAGCTTTCTTT. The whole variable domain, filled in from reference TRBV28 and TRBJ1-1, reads DVKVTQSSRYLVKRTGEKVFLECVQDMDHENMFWYRQDPGLGLRLIYFSYDVKMKEKGDIPEGYSVSREKKERFSLILESASTNQTSMYLCATLLRTNTEAFFGQGTRLTVV.